Below, 15 T cell receptor beta chains from the same sample are listed, as sequenced in a study of blood T cell repertoires in COVID-19. Generated by immunoSEQ multiplex PCR, the TCRdb table keeps only in-frame clones and is missing some. The data hold approximately 75,000 clones, with 75% to 85% observed a single time. The sample comprised peripheral blood. These TCRs come from a woman aged 50 to 65 with acute or convalescent COVID-19.

In the case of this clone: Germline is not matched at one junction end, which may reflect a read error. The chain uses TRBV13 and TRBJ1-3; D perhaps matches TRBD1 (6 bases). The germline V gene has CDR1 PRHDT and CDR2 FYEKMQ (reference sequence). The CDR3 is made up of 12 amino acids. For the CDR3, the DNA is TGTGCCAGCAGCTTACGCAGGGGAGACGTCGTATTT. It specifies CASSLRRGDVVF.

The rearrangement links TRBV7-2 to TRBJ2-2, with 7 nucleotides matching TRBD2. Unmatched junction bases numbered 6, after V lost 5 bases and J lost 6 bases. The CDR3 spans 14 residues. The germline V gene has CDR1 SGHTA and CDR2 FQGNSA. The CDR3 DNA reads TGTGCCAGCAGCCGCGCACGGGGGGCCGGGGAGCTGTTTTTT. This encodes CASSRARGAGELFF. Looking up the rest from reference TRBV7-2 and TRBJ2-2 gives the full variable domain: GAGVSQSPSNKVTEKGKDVELRCDPISGHTALYWYRQSLGQGLEFLIYFQGNSAPDKSGLPSDRFSAERTGGSVSTLTIQRTQQEDSAVYLCASSRARGAGELFFGEGSRLTVL.

This rearrangement joins TRBV28 to TRBJ2-1; 7 bases align to TRBD1. Germline V gives CDR1 MDHEN, CDR2 SYDVKM. The CDR3 is made up of 14 amino acids. V was clipped by 7 bases and J by 4 bases; unmatched bases: 7. CDR3 region: CASKTGWWYNEQFF. As DNA, the CDR3 is TGTGCCAGCAAGACAGGGTGGTGGTACAATGAGCAGTTCTTC.

The chain carries TRBV11-2 and TRBJ1-6; D not resolved. The CDR3 has 15 amino acids. Germline V gives CDR1 SGHAT, CDR2 FQNNGV. Trimming took 0 bases from V and 10 from J, leaving 13 bases between them. CDR3 coding DNA: TGTGCCAGCAGCTTAGAAGTGAGGGTATGGTCACCCCTCCACTTT. This translates into CASSLEVRVWSPLHF.

This sequence joins TRBV7-9 and TRBJ2-3, with 9 bases aligning to TRBD2. This CDR3 spans 17 amino acids. The V and J ends lost 5 bases and 4 bases, in that order; junction bases with no gene match: 13. Germline loops: CDR1 SEHNR, CDR2 FQNEAQ (reference sequence). The chain's CDR3 is CASSPPGIAGVADTQYF. CDR3 sequence (DNA): TGTGCCAGCAGCCCCCCGGGGATAGCGGGAGTAGCAGATACGCAGTATTTT.

The CDR3 reads CASSQTTGQGGVGADTQYF. CDR3 sequence (DNA): TGCGCCAGCAGCCAGACCACGGGACAAGGTGGGGTGGGGGCAGATACGCAGTATTTT. V gene TRBV4-3 combines with J gene TRBJ2-3; maybe TRBD1 (6 bases). Germline V gives CDR1 LGHNA, CDR2 YSLEER. This CDR3 contains 19 residues. V was clipped by 3 bases and J by 4 bases, with 26 bases between them.

CDR3 DNA sequence: TGTGCCAGCAAGGGGACTTTCATGAACACTGAAGCTTTCTTT. It codes for CASKGTFMNTEAFF. This chain connects TRBV2 to TRBJ1-1, with a tentative D call TRBD1 (5 bases). The CDR3 covers 14 residues. V was shortened by 7 bases and J by 0 bases, with 12 bases between the two germline ends. Germline V gene data show CDR1 as SNHLY and CDR2 as FYNNEI.

The CDR3 loop is CASSSHRGGVSRTLDSTDTQYF. The DNA of the CDR3 is TGTGCCAGCAGCTCACACAGGGGGGGGGTCTCCCGAACCCTAGATAGCACAGATACGCAGTATTTT. The chain uses TRBV7-8 and TRBJ2-3; D might be TRBD1 (8 bases). Trimming removed 4 bases at V and 0 bases at J, with 32 bases between. The length of the CDR3 is 22 residues. The germline V gene has CDR1 SGHVS and CDR2 FQNEAQ.

This clone has more than one count but fewer than ten. This chain uses TRBV5-1 with TRBJ1-1; 8 positions match TRBD1. V lost 3 bases to trimming and J lost 7 bases; unmatched junction nucleotides: 2. CDR3 size: 12 residues. Germline V lookup: CDR1 SGHRS, CDR2 YFSETQ. The CDR3 loop is CASSYGQGEAFF. The CDR3 DNA reads TGCGCCAGCAGCTACGGACAGGGTGAAGCTTTCTTT.

The chain combines TRBV30 with TRBJ2-7, with a tentative D call TRBD2 (6 bases). The V end was cut by 5 bases, the J end by 2 bases, with 19 bases between. The CDR3 sequence is 15 residues long. The germline V gene has CDR1 GTSNPN and CDR2 SVGIG (reference sequence). The CDR3 nucleotides read TGTGCCTGGTTACCCTGGGGTAGCGGTACCTACGAGCAGTACTTC. It is translated as CAWLPWGSGTYEQYF. Based on the CDR3 plus reference TRBV30 and TRBJ2-7, the full variable domain is SQTIHQWPATLVQPVGSPLSLECTVEGTSNPNLYWYRQAAGRGLQLLFYSVGIGQISSEVPQNLSASRPQDRQFILSSKKLLLSDSGFYLCAWLPWGSGTYEQYFGPGTRLTVT.

This chain links TRBV30 with TRBJ2-3, with a possible D match to TRBD1 (5 bases). Germline CDR1 and CDR2: GTSNPN and SVGIG (reference sequence). With 4 bases removed from V and 5 bases from J, the gap between germline ends came to 10 bases. CDR3 length: 12 residues. For the CDR3, the DNA is TGTGCCTGGAAGCCAGGGATAGATACGCAGTATTTT. Protein product: CAWKPGIDTQYF.

The genes are TRBV5-1 and TRBJ1-1; TRBD1 matches at 8 bases. This CDR3 contains 15 residues. The germline V gene encodes CDR1 SGHRS and CDR2 YFSETQ. J was trimmed by 4 bases and V by 2 bases; bases with no gene match: 7. Here the CDR3 DNA reads TGCGCCAGCAGCTTCTTGTCCACAGGGGGCACTGAAGCTTTCTTT. This translates into CASSFLSTGGTEAFF.

This chain connects TRBV21-1 to TRBJ2-5; the table calls TRBD2, which could not be checked here. TRBV21-1 is a known pseudogene. The CDR3 spans 15 residues. CDR3 DNA: TGTGCCAGCAGCAAAGGTCGAGCTGGTTGCGAGACCCAGTACTTC. It specifies CASSKGRAGCETQYF.

V gene TRBV28 combines with J gene TRBJ2-7; 7 nucleotides line up with TRBD1. J lost 9 bases, V lost 6 bases, and 11 bases had no gene match. Germline V gives CDR1 MDHEN, CDR2 SYDVKM. The CDR3 totals 13 residues. The CDR3 loop is CASSLGQPTMQYF. CDR3 DNA: TGTGCCAGCAGCCTGGGACAGCCTACGATGCAGTACTTC.

The rearrangement links TRBV4-3 to TRBJ2-2; the match to TRBD2 covers 14 bases. With V trimmed by 0 bases and J by 0 bases, 6 bases remained unmatched. Germline CDR1 reads LGHNA; CDR2 reads YSLEER. The CDR3 loop spans 20 amino acids. CDR3 sequence: CASSQDIPTSGRANTGELFF. In DNA, the CDR3 is TGCGCCAGCAGCCAAGATATCCCGACTAGCGGGAGGGCGAACACCGGGGAGCTGTTTTTT.